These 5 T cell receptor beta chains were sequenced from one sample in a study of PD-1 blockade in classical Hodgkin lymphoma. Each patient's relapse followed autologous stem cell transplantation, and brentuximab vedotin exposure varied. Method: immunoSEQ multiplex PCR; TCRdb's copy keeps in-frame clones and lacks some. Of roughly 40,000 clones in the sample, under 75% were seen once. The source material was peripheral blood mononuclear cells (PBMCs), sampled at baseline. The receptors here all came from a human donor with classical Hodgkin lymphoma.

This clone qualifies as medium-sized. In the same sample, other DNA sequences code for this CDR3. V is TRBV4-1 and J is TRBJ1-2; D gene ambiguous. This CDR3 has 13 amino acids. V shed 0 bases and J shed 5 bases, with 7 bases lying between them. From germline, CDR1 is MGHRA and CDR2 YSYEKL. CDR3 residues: CASSQDPRYGYTF. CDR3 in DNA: TGCGCCAGCAGCCAAGATCCACGGTATGGCTACACCTTC.

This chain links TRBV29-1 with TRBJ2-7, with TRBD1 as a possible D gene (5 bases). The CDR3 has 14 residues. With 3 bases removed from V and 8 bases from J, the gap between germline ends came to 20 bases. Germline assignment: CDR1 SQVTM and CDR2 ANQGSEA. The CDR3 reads CSVDPGQGIDQQYF. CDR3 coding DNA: TGCAGCGTTGACCCTGGGCAGGGAATAGACCAGCAGTACTTC.

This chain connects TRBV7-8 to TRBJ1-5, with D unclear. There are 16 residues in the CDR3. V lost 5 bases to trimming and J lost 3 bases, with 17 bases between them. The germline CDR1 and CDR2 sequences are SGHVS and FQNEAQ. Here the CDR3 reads CASSPKNRAPNQPQHF. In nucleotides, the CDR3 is TGTGCCAGCAGCCCCAAGAACCGGGCTCCCAATCAGCCCCAGCATTTT.

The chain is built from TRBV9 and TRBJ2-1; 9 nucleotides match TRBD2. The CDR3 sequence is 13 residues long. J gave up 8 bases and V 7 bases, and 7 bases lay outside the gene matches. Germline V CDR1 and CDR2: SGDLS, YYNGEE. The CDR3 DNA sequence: TGTGCCAGCGATAGCGGGAGATCCCATGAGCAGTTCTTC. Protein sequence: CASDSGRSHEQFF.

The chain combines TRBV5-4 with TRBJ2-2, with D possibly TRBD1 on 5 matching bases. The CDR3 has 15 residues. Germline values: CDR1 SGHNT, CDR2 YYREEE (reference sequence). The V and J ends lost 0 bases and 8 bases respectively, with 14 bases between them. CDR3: CASSLEGARAGELFF. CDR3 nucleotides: TGTGCCAGCAGCTTGGAAGGGGCAAGGGCGGGGGAGCTGTTTTTT.